These 28 T cell receptor beta chains came from one sample sequenced in a study of shared clonotypes between healthy human individuals. Assay used: immunoSEQ multiplex PCR; TCRdb lists only in-frame clones, some missing. The profile shows over a million clones, around 95% of them singletons. Sequenced: naive CD4+ T cells sorted from blood. As to subset: CD45RA+ positively selected. The receptors were gathered from a young man in good health.

The chain couples TRBV5-6 to TRBJ2-1; 8 positions match TRBD1. V lost 4 bases, J lost 8 bases, and 11 bases stayed unmatched. The germline V gene encodes CDR1 SGHDT and CDR2 YYEEEE. This CDR3 is built from 15 residues. The chain's CDR3 is CASSGTGQVSDEQFF. The CDR3 DNA reads TGTGCCAGCAGCGGAACGGGACAGGTTTCGGATGAGCAGTTCTTC.

This rearrangement joins TRBV6-5 to TRBJ1-1, with D possibly TRBD1 on 6 matching bases. V gave up 6 bases and J gave up 0 bases, with 14 bases separating them. This CDR3 contains 15 residues. The germline gives CDR1 MNHEY, CDR2 SVGAGI. CDR3 protein: CASRPRGRMNTEAFF. As DNA, the CDR3 is TGTGCCAGCAGGCCGAGGGGGAGGATGAACACTGAAGCTTTCTTT.

The chain uses TRBV14 and TRBJ1-2; D not resolved. V gave up 1 base and J gave up 5 bases, with 5 bases separating them. Germline assignment: CDR1 SGHDN and CDR2 FVKESK. This CDR3 contains 12 residues. CDR3 residues: CASSQGTYGYTF. The CDR3 DNA reads as TGTGCCAGCAGCCAAGGAACGTATGGCTACACCTTC.

V and J are TRBV10-3 and TRBJ2-3; the D is unclear. The V end lost 0 bases, the J end lost 4 bases, and 5 bases lay between the germline ends. The CDR3 spans 13 residues. The germline gives CDR1 ENHRY, CDR2 SYGVKD. The CDR3 DNA sequence: TGTGCCATCAGTGAGTCTCGGTCAGATACGCAGTATTTT. It yields the protein CAISESRSDTQYF.

Turning to this clone: The sample carries other DNA sequences with the same CDR3. The V and J genes are TRBV28 and TRBJ1-2; D call uncertain. This CDR3 has 12 amino acids. The V end lost 2 bases, the J end lost 4 bases, and 5 bases lay between the germline ends. CDR1 and CDR2 (germline): MDHEN, SYDVKM. CDR3 sequence reads: CASSLDSYGYTF. CDR3 DNA sequence: TGTGCCAGCAGTTTAGACTCCTATGGCTACACCTTC.

The rearrangement joins TRBV28 to TRBJ2-2; TRBD2 matches 14 bases. This CDR3 comprises 15 residues. Germline CDR1 MDHEN, CDR2 SYDVKM. Trimming cost V 6 bases and J 7 bases; bases outside gene matches: 4. The chain's CDR3 is CASSQTSGRVGELFF. CDR3 nucleotide sequence: TGTGCCAGCAGCCAGACTAGCGGGAGGGTCGGGGAGCTGTTTTTT.

CDR3 bases: TGCGCCAGCAGTATAAGAAACAATGAGCAGTTCTTC. This codes for CASSIRNNEQFF. V gene TRBV10-1 combines with J gene TRBJ2-1; D remains unclear. The V end was cut by 5 bases, the J end by 5 bases, with 7 bases between. CDR1 and CDR2 from the germline V gene are WNHNN and SYGVQD (reference sequence). The CDR3 length is 12 residues.

Remarks on this clone: Other DNA variants within this sample encode the same CDR3. V gene TRBV10-3 combines with J gene TRBJ1-4; D gene unclear. The CDR3 spans 12 residues. Per germline, CDR1 ENHRY and CDR2 SYGVKD. The V gene lost 0 bases and the J gene lost 8 bases, with 4 bases spanning the gap. Written as DNA, the CDR3 is TGTGCCATCAGTGAGTCGCGGGAAAAACTGTTTTTT. Translating it yields CAISESREKLFF.

The chain uses TRBV7-8 and TRBJ2-1; 12 nucleotides align to TRBD2. V lost 3 bases to trimming and J lost 0 bases; unmatched junction nucleotides: 3. Looked up from germline, CDR1 is SGHVS and CDR2 is FQNEAQ. CDR3 size: 17 residues. The chain's CDR3 is CASSLRLAGDSYNEQFF. CDR3 nucleotide sequence: TGTGCCAGCAGCTTGCGACTAGCGGGAGACTCCTACAATGAGCAGTTCTTC.

The chain recombines TRBV28 with TRBJ2-7; D is possibly TRBD1 (6 bases). V lost 7 bases and J 7 bases, leaving 11 bases between the germline ends. Looked up from germline, CDR1 is MDHEN and CDR2 is SYDVKM. The CDR3 totals 11 residues. The CDR3 region has the DNA TGTGCCAGCATACAGGGTCCGGAGCAGTACTTC. Protein product: CASIQGPEQYF.

The J gene is TRBJ1-4, the V gene TRBV6-1; D is unresolved. V was trimmed by 1 base and J by 14 bases, leaving 8 bases between them. Germline assignment: CDR1 MNHNS and CDR2 SASEGT. CDR3 length equals 11 residues. CDR3 protein: CASSEGLGLFF. The DNA of the CDR3 is TGTGCCAGCAGTGAAGGTTTGGGGCTGTTTTTT.

The V call is TRBV5-1, the J call TRBJ1-4; no clear D gene. Germline V gene data show CDR1 as SGHRS and CDR2 as YFSETQ. The CDR3 has 14 residues. Between the trimmed V and J ends, which lost 4 bases and 7 bases, there was a span of 14 bases. This CDR3 is CASSLDGQGEKLFF. CDR3 bases: TGCGCCAGCAGCCTAGACGGGCAAGGTGAAAAACTGTTTTTT.

The V and J genes are TRBV4-1 and TRBJ2-5, with 11 bases matching TRBD2. Germline assignment: CDR1 MGHRA and CDR2 YSYEKL. This CDR3 spans 15 amino acids. V shed 3 bases, J shed 3 bases, and the junction held 3 bases outside the gene matches. The CDR3 bases are TGCGCCAGCAGCCATGGGACTAGCGGCAAAGAGACCCAGTACTTC. It codes for CASSHGTSGKETQYF.

This clone was picked up a small number of times. The gene calls are TRBV7-6 and TRBJ2-1; TRBD1 agrees at 8 bases. The V gene's germline CDR1 is SGHVS and CDR2 FNYEAQ. With V trimmed by 5 bases and J by 5 bases, 5 bases remained unmatched. This CDR3 has 14 residues. The CDR3 nucleotides read TGTGCCAGCAGCACACGGACAGGGAACAATGAGCAGTTCTTC. This gives the protein CASSTRTGNNEQFF.

The V and J genes are TRBV2 and TRBJ2-1; 7 bases fit TRBD2. The CDR3 is 15 amino acids. After removal of 3 bases from V and 4 bases from J, the junction contained 6 bases not matched to a gene. The germline CDR1 and CDR2 sequences are SNHLY and FYNNEI. CDR3 protein: CASSEPGLSYNEQFF. The CDR3 DNA follows: TGTGCCAGCAGTGAGCCGGGACTATCGTACAATGAGCAGTTCTTC.

This chain links TRBV14 with TRBJ1-4; 8 bases line up with TRBD1. The trim removed 6 bases at V and 8 bases at J, leaving 14 bases unmatched. Germline CDR1 SGHDN, CDR2 FVKESK. This CDR3 contains 16 residues. The CDR3 coding sequence is TGTGCCAGCAGTCAAACCACCGGACAGGGTGGGGAAAAACTGTTTTTT. Translating it yields CASSQTTGQGGEKLFF.

The V and J genes are TRBV7-9 and TRBJ2-2, with TRBD1 as a possible D gene (6 bases). CDR1 is SEHNR and CDR2 is FQNEAQ in the germline V gene (reference sequence). The CDR3 is made up of 17 amino acids. The ends were cut back, 10 bases at V and 4 bases at J, with 25 bases in the middle. This CDR3 is CATPIPRTALLTGELFF. The DNA of the CDR3 is TGTGCCACCCCCATACCCCGGACAGCCCTACTCACCGGGGAGCTGTTTTTT.

V and J are TRBV19 and TRBJ1-4; D unresolved. CDR3 size: 16 residues. The ends were cut back, 3 bases at V and 3 bases at J, with 14 bases in the middle. Germline assignment: CDR1 LNHDA and CDR2 SQIVND (reference sequence). CDR3 in DNA: TGTGCCAGTAGTATGGCCCTGGACGCGGCTAATGAAAAACTGTTTTTT. Translated: CASSMALDAANEKLFF.

The CDR3 DNA sequence: TGTGCCAGCAGCGCCCCGGGACTAGCGGGAGCAGATACGCAGTATTTT. Its translation is CASSAPGLAGADTQYF. This chain connects TRBV9 to TRBJ2-3; TRBD2 agrees at 14 bases. J lost 4 bases, V lost 3 bases, and 4 bases had no gene match. The CDR3 sequence is 16 residues long. The germline V gene has CDR1 SGDLS and CDR2 YYNGEE.

In nucleotides, the CDR3 is TGTGCCTGGAGGGCGGGAACCTACGAGCAGTACTTC. It codes for CAWRAGTYEQYF. The chain has TRBV30 and TRBJ2-7; tentative D call: TRBD2 (6 bases). Deletions cut 3 bases from V and 2 bases from J, with 8 bases between. Germline assignment: CDR1 GTSNPN and CDR2 SVGIG (reference sequence). This CDR3 has 12 residues.

This chain joins TRBV28 and TRBJ2-7; 9 bases align to TRBD1. Per the germline V gene, CDR1 is MDHEN and CDR2 is SYDVKM. The CDR3 is 14 amino acids. V lost 9 bases, J lost 8 bases, and 14 bases stayed unmatched. CDR3 amino acids: CASSGAGQGVKQYF. In DNA form, the CDR3 reads TGTGCCAGTTCGGGGGCGGGACAGGGTGTTAAGCAGTACTTC.

The chain is built from TRBV2 and TRBJ2-7; 8 bases match TRBD2. With 8 bases clipped from V and 8 bases from J, the junction kept 14 bases outside the gene matches. CDR1 is SNHLY and CDR2 is FYNNEI in the germline V gene. This CDR3 spans 14 amino acids. The DNA for the CDR3 is TGTGCCAGCTCCTCAGTGGGACTAGTAAAACAGCAGTACTTC. Translated, it gives CASSSVGLVKQQYF.

The CDR3 spells CASNGVDRGTDTQYF. For the CDR3, the DNA is TGTGCCAGCAACGGAGTGGACAGGGGGACAGATACGCAGTATTTT. This chain connects TRBV11-1 to TRBJ2-3; the match to TRBD1 covers 10 bases. Germline values: CDR1 SGHAT, CDR2 FQDESV (reference sequence). The CDR3 runs to 15 residues. Trimming at V came to 7 bases and at J to 3 bases, leaving 7 bases not matched to a gene.

V and J are TRBV5-1 and TRBJ2-2; 15 bases align to TRBD2. V was clipped by 3 bases and J by 4 bases; unmatched bases: 13. The CDR3 totals 20 residues. Germline values: CDR1 SGHRS, CDR2 YFSETQ. The CDR3 nucleotides are TGCGCCAGCAGCTCCCCAGGACTAGCGGGAGGGCCGCAGGGCACCGGGGAGCTGTTTTTT. Protein sequence: CASSSPGLAGGPQGTGELFF.

CDR3 nucleotide sequence: TGTGCCAGCAGTGACAGGCCTGGGCCGAGCGAGCAGTACTTC. It encodes CASSDRPGPSEQYF. This sequence joins TRBV6-1 and TRBJ2-7, with D hard to call. CDR1 and CDR2 from the germline V gene are MNHNS and SASEGT. The V and J ends lost 3 bases and 6 bases respectively, with 15 bases between them. There are 14 residues in the CDR3.

This chain joins TRBV5-4 and TRBJ2-2; a possible D gene is TRBD2 (5 bases). CDR3 size: 15 residues. CDR1 is SGHNT, CDR2 YYREEE, per germline (reference sequence). Trimming stripped 0 bases from V and 0 bases from J, with 6 bases between. The CDR3 sequence: CASSLAGSNTGELFF. As DNA, the CDR3 is TGTGCCAGCAGCTTGGCGGGGTCGAACACCGGGGAGCTGTTTTTT.

The chain couples TRBV2 to TRBJ2-3, with D possibly TRBD1 on 6 matching bases. The CDR3 has 13 residues. Germline values: CDR1 SNHLY, CDR2 FYNNEI. Deletions cut 4 bases from V and 5 bases from J, with 10 bases between. The CDR3 DNA reads as TGTGCCAGCAGTGCTTCGACAGGAGATACGCAGTATTTT. It codes for CASSASTGDTQYF.

As for this clone: The same CDR3 also results from other DNA sequences found in this sample. The chain joins TRBV18 to TRBJ2-1; possible D gene TRBD1, 6 bases. In germline, CDR1 is KGHSH, CDR2 LQKENI. The CDR3 is 13 residues long. Trimming pared 3 bases from V and 4 bases from J, leaving 7 bases between. This chain's CDR3 is CASSPGQYNEQFF. CDR3 nucleotide sequence: TGTGCCAGCTCACCCGGACAGTACAATGAGCAGTTCTTC.